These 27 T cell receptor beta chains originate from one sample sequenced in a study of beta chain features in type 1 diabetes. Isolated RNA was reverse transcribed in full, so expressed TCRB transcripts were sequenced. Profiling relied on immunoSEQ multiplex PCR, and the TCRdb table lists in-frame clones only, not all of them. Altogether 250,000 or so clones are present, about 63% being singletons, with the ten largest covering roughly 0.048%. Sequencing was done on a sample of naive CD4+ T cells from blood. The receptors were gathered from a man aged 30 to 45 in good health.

CDR3 DNA sequence: TGTGCCAGCAGCTCTCGACTAGCGGGGGGGCGGAGCACAGATACGCAGTATTTT. Residues: CASSSRLAGGRSTDTQYF. The chain uses TRBV11-2 and TRBJ2-3, with 14 bases lining up with TRBD2. V shed 4 bases and J 0 bases; nucleotides not matched to a gene: 6. Per the germline V gene, CDR1 is SGHAT and CDR2 is FQNNGV. The CDR3 loop spans 18 amino acids.

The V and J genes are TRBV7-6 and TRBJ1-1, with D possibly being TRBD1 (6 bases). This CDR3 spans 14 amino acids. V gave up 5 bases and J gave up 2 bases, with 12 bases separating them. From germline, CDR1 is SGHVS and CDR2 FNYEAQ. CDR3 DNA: TGTGCCAGCAGCCCAAGAGGGGGAAACACTGAAGCTTTCTTT. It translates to CASSPRGGNTEAFF. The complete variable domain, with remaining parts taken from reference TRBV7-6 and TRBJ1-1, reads GAGVSQSPRYKVTKRGQDVALRCDPISGHVSLYWYRQALGQGPEFLTYFNYEAQQDKSGLPNDRFSAERPEGSISTLTIQRTEQRDSAMYRCASSPRGGNTEAFFGQGTRLTVV.

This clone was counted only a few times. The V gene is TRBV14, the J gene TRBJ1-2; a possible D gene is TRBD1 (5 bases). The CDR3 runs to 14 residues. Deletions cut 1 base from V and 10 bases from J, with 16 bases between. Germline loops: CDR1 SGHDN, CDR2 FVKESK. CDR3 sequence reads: CASSQVGDRGVYTF. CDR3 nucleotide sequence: TGTGCCAGCAGCCAAGTGGGGGATAGAGGAGTCTACACCTTC.

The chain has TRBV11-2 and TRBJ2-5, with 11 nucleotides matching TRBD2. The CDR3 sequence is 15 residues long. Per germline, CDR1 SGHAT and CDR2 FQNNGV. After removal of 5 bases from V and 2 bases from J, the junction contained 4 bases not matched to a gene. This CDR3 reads CASSPRTSGQETQYF. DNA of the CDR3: TGTGCCAGCAGCCCCCGGACTAGCGGGCAAGAGACCCAGTACTTC.

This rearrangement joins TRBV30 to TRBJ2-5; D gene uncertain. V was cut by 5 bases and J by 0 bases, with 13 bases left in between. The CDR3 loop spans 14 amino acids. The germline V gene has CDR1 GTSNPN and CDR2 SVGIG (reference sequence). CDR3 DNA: TGTGCCTGGGGAAACACAGAGTACCAAGAGACCCAGTACTTC. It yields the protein CAWGNTEYQETQYF.

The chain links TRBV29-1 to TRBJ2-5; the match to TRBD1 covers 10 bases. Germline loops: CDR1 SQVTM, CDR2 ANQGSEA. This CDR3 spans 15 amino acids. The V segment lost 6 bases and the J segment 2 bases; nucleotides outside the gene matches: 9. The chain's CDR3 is CSVGTGVHLQETQYF. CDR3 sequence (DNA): TGCAGCGTAGGGACAGGGGTGCACCTACAAGAGACCCAGTACTTC.

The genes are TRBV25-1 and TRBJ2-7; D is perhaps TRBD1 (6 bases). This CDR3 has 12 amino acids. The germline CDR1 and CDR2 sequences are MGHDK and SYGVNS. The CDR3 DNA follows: TGTGCGTCGGACAGCCTGTCCTACGAGCAGTACTTC. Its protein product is CASDSLSYEQYF.

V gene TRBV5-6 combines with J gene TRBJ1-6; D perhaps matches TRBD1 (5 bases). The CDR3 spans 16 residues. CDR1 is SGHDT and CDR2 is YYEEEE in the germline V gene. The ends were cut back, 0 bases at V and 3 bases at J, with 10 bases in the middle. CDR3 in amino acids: CASSLVQGGYNSPLHF. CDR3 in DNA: TGTGCCAGCAGCTTGGTGCAGGGAGGCTATAATTCACCCCTCCACTTT.

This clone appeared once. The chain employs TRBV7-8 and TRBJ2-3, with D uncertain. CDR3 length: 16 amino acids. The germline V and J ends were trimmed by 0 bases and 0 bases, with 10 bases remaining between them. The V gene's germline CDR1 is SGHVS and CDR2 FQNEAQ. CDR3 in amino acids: CASSLAPVTSTDTQYF. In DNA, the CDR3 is TGTGCCAGCAGCTTAGCGCCTGTGACTAGCACAGATACGCAGTATTTT.

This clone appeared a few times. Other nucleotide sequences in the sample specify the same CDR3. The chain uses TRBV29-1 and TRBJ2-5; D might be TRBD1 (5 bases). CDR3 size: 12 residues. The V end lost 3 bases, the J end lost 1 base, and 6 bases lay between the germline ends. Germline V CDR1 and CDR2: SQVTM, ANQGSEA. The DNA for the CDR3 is TGCAGCGTTGAGCAGGGCCAAGAGACCCAGTACTTC. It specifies CSVEQGQETQYF.

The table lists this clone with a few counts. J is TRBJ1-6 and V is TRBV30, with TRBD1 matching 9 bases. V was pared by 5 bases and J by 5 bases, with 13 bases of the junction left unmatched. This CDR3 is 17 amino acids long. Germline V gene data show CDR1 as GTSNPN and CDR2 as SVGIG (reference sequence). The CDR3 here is CAWEGQGIVTNNSPLHF. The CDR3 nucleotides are TGTGCCTGGGAAGGACAGGGGATTGTCACGAATAATTCACCCCTCCACTTT.

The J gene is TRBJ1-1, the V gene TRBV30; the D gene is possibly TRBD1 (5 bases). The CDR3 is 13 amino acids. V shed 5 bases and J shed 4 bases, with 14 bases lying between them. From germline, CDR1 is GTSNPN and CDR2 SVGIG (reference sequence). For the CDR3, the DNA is TGTGCCTGGGGGGACCCCCGGAGCACTGAAGCTTTCTTT. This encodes CAWGDPRSTEAFF.

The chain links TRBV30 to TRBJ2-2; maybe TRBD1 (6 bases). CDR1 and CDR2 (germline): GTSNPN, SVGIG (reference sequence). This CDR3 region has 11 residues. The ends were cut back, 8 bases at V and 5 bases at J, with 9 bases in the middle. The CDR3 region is CAGTLTGELFF. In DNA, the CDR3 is TGTGCCGGGACATTAACCGGGGAGCTGTTTTTT.

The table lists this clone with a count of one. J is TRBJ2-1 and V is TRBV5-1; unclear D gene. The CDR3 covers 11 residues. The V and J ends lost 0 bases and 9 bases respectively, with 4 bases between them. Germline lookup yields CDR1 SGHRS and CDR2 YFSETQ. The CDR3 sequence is CASSLEIEQFF. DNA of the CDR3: TGCGCCAGCAGCTTGGAAATTGAGCAGTTCTTC.

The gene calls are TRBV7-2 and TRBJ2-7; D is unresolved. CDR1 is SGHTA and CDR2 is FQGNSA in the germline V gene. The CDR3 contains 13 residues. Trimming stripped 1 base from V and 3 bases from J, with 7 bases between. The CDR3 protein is CASSLEGVYEQYF. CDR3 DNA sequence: TGTGCCAGCAGCTTAGAAGGAGTCTACGAGCAGTACTTC.

The DNA of the CDR3 is TGCAGCGTAGCAACAGGGTCTTACACAGATACGCAGTATTTT. Protein sequence: CSVATGSYTDTQYF. J is TRBJ2-3 and V is TRBV29-1; possible D gene TRBD1, 6 bases. Per germline, CDR1 SQVTM and CDR2 ANQGSEA. This CDR3 is 14 amino acids long. The germline V and J ends were trimmed by 6 bases and 2 bases, with 15 bases remaining between them.

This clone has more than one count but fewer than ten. CDR3 nucleotide sequence: TGTGCCTTCCGGCAGGGTGTTTACAATGAGCAGTTCTTC. Amino acid sequence: CAFRQGVYNEQFF. The chain combines TRBV15 with TRBJ2-1; tentative D call: TRBD1 (5 bases). Germline values: CDR1 LNHNV, CDR2 YYDKDF (reference sequence). Trimming pared 11 bases from V and 4 bases from J, leaving 15 bases between. This CDR3 has 13 residues.

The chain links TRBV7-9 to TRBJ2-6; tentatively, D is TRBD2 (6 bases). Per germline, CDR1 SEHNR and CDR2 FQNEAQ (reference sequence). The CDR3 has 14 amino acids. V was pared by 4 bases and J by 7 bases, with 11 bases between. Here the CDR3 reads CASSSRGNANVLTF. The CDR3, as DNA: TGTGCCAGCAGCTCCCGGGGGAATGCCAACGTCCTGACTTTC.

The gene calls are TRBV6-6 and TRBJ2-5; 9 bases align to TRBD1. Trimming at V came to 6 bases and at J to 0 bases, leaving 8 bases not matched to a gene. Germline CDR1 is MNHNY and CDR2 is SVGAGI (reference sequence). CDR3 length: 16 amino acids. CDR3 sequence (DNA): TGTGCCAGCAGGGGACAGGGTGGTCACTACCAAGAGACCCAGTACTTC. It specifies CASRGQGGHYQETQYF.

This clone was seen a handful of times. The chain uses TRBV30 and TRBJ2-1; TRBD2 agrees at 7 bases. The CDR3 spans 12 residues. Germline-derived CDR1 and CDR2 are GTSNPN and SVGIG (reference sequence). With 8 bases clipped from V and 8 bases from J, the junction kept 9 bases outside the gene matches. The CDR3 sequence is CAAERGRDEQFF. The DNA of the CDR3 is TGTGCCGCAGAGCGGGGTAGGGATGAGCAGTTCTTC.

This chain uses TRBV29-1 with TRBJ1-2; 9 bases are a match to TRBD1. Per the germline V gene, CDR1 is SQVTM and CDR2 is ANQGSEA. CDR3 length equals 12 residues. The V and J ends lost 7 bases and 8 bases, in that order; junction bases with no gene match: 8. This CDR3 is CSDGTGKEGYTF. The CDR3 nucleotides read TGCAGCGACGGGACAGGGAAGGAAGGCTACACCTTC.

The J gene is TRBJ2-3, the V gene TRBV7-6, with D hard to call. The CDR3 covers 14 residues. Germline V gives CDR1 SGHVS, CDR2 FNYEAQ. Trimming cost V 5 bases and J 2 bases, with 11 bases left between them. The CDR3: CASSVSRITDTQYF. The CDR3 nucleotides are TGTGCCAGCAGCGTCAGCCGGATCACAGATACGCAGTATTTT.

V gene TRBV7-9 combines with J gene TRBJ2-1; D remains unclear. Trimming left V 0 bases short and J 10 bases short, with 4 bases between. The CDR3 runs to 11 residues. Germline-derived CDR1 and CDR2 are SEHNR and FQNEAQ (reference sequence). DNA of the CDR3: TGTGCCAGCAGCTTAGCATGGGAGCAGTTCTTC. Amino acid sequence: CASSLAWEQFF.

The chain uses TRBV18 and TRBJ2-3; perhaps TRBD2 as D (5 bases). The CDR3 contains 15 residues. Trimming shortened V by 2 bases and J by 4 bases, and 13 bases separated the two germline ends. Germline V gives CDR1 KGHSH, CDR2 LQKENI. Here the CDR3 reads CASSPSAAPPDTQYF. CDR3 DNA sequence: TGTGCCAGCTCACCATCAGCGGCGCCCCCAGATACGCAGTATTTT.

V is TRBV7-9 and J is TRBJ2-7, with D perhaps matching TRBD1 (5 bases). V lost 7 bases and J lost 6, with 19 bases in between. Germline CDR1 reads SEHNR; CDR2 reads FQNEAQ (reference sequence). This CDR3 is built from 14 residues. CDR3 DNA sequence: TGTGCCAGCATTAGGGGCCTCTCCAGTTCCGAGCAGTACTTC. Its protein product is CASIRGLSSSEQYF. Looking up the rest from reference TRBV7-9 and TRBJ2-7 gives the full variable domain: DTGVSQNPRHKITKRGQNVTFRCDPISEHNRLYWYRQTLGQGPEFLTYFQNEAQLEKSRLLSDRFSAERPKGSFSTLEIQRTEQGDSAMYLCASIRGLSSSEQYFGPGTRLTVT.

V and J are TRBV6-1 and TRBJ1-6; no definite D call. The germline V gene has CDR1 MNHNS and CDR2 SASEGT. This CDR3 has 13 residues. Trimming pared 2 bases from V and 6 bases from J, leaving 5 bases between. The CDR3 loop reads CASSEPVNSPLHF. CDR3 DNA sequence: TGTGCCAGCAGTGAACCGGTTAATTCACCCCTCCACTTT.

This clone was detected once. The chain's CDR3 is CASSVNGRGNEQFF. CDR3 nucleotide sequence: TGTGCCAGCAGCGTGAATGGGAGGGGTAATGAGCAGTTCTTC. The J gene is TRBJ2-1, the V gene TRBV9, with 7 bases aligning to TRBD2. The length of the CDR3 is 14 residues. The V and J ends lost 2 bases and 7 bases, in that order; junction bases with no gene match: 6. CDR1 is SGDLS, CDR2 YYNGEE, per germline. Combining the CDR3 with reference TRBV9 and TRBJ2-1 gives the whole variable domain DSGVTQTPKHLITATGQRVTLRCSPRSGDLSVYWYQQSLDQGLQFLIQYYNGEERAKGNILERFSAQQFPDLHSELNLSSLELGDSALYFCASSVNGRGNEQFFGPGTRLTVL.